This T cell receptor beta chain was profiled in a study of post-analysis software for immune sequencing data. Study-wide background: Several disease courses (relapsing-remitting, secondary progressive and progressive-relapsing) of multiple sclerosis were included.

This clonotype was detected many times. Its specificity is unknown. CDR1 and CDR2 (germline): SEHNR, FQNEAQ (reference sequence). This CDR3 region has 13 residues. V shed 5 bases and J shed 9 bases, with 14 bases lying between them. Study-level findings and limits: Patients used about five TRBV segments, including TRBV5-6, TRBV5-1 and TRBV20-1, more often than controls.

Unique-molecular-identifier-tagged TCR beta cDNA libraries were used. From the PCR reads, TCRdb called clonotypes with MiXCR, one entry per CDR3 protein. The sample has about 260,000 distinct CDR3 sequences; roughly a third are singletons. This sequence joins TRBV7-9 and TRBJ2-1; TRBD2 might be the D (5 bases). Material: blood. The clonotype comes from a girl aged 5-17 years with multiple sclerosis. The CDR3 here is CASSPRGRSEQFF. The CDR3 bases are TGTGCCAGCAGCCCGCGCGGGCGGAGTGAGCAGTTCTTC.